The clone carrying this T cell receptor (beta chain) has a count of ten or more. What it binds is not known. This sample was included in a study of T-cell memory formation after mild COVID-19. Findings and caveats of the study: Clones that contracted from day 15 to 85 had balanced CD4/CD8; later expanders were CD4+ biased.

Using its own MiXCR run on the 5' RACE reads, TCRdb lists one record per CDR3 protein. The repertoire holds 200,000 to 250,000 distinct CDR3 sequences, with approximately 15% as singletons. The source of this sequence is an adult woman who had mild COVID-19 (a few samples of this study predate the infection). Cell type and time point are not known. Source material: PBMCs or a T cell subset sorted from them (not recorded which).

CDR3 sequence reads: CASSPQGPNYGYTF. The CDR3 nucleotides read TGCGCCAGCAGCCCCCAAGGACCTAACTATGGCTACACCTTC. The J gene is TRBJ1-2, the V gene TRBV5-1; D is undetermined. Germline V gene sequence: CDR1 SGHRS, CDR2 YFSETQ. The germline V and J ends were trimmed by 4 bases and 0 bases, with 10 bases remaining between them. The CDR3 length is 14 residues. The variable domain in full, with the rest retrieved from reference TRBV5-1 and TRBJ1-2, is KAGVTQTPRYLIKTRGQQVTLSCSPISGHRSVSWYQQTPGQGLQFLFEYFSETQRNKGNFPGRFSGRQFSNSRSEMNVSTLELGDSALYLCASSPQGPNYGYTFGSGTRLTVV.